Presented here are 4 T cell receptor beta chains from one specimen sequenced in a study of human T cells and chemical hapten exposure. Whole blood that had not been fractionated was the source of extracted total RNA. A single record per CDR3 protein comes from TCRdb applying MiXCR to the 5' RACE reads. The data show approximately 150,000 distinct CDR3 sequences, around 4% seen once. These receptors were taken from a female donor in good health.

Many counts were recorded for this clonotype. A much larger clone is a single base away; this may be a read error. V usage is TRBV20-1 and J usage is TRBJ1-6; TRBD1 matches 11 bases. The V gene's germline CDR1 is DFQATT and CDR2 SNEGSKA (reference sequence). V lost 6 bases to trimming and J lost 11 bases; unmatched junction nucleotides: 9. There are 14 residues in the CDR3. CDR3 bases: TGCAGTGCCCCGGGACAGGGGGATTGGGCACCCCTCCACTTT. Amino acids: CSAPGQGDWAPLHF.

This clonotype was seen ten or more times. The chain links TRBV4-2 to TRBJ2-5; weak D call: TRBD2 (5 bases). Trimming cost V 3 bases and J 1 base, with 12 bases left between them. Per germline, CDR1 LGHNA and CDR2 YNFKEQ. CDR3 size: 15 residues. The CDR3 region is CASSHTLGLQETQYF. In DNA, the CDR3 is TGTGCCAGCAGCCATACCCTAGGACTCCAAGAGACCCAGTACTTC.

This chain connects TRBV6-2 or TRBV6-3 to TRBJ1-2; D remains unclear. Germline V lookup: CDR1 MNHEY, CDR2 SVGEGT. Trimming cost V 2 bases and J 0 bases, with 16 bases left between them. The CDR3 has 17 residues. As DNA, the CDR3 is TGTGCCAGCAGTTACAACAGCGCACTACCAGCTAACTATGGCTACACCTTC. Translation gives CASSYNSALPANYGYTF.

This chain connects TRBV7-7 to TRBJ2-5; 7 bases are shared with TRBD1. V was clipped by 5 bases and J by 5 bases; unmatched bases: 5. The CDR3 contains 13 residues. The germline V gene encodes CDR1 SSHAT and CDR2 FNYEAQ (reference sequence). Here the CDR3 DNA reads TGTGCCAGCAGCAATACAGGGGCGGAGACCCAGTACTTC. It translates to CASSNTGAETQYF.